The rows below give T cell receptor beta chains drawn from one sample of a study of T cell clonotyping in hematopoietic cell transplantation. The table came from immunoSEQ multiplex PCR; TCRdb's copy has only in-frame clones and leaves some out. Of around 16,000 clones listed, 93% are singletons. This specimen was peripheral blood mononuclear cells, taken before stem cell transplant. The receptors derive from a young man with biphenotypic leukemia. Some clones in this sample may be carry-over from other donors' samples. CDR3s include the opening cysteine and the closing phenylalanine or tryptophan. D genes are given only for firm matches.

J gene	V gene	D gene	CDR3 protein	CDR3 DNA
TRBJ2-5	TRBV30	TRBD2	CAWSVQMGGRETQYF	TGTGCCTGGAGTGTACAAATGGGAGGGAGAGAGACCCAGTACTTC
TRBJ1-2	TRBV7-2	.	CASSLEKAGSAYGYTF	TGTGCCAGCAGCTTAGAAAAAGCAGGCAGCGCATATGGCTACACCTTC
TRBJ1-2	TRBV7-2	TRBD1	CASSLVAGGFGNYGYTF	TGTGCCAGCAGCTTAGTAGCAGGGGGATTTGGAAACTATGGCTACACCTTC
TRBJ1-2	TRBV6-6	.	CASSSGGGGYTF	TGTGCCAGCAGTTCTGGGGGGGGTGGCTACACCTTC
TRBJ1-5	TRBV4-1	.	CASSQEGAQPQHF	TGCGCCAGCAGCCAAGAGGGGGCTCAGCCCCAGCATTTT
TRBJ2-7	TRBV5-6	.	CASAANSYEQYF	TGTGCCAGCGCAGCCAACTCCTACGAGCAGTACTTC
TRBJ1-4	TRBV25-1	.	CASSVQGGGEKLFF	TGTGCCAGCAGTGTGCAGGGTGGGGGTGAAAAACTGTTTTTT
TRBJ2-7	TRBV7-2	TRBD2	CASSLGGFRDYLSYEQYF	TGTGCCAGCAGCTTAGGAGGTTTTAGGGACTACCTCTCCTACGAGCAGTACTTC
TRBJ2-4	TRBV2	TRBD2	CASSDRLLAGGPAKNIQYF	TGTGCCAGCAGCGACCGCTTACTAGCGGGGGGGCCCGCCAAAAACATTCAGTACTTC
TRBJ1-5	TRBV30	TRBD1	CAWSVQGRGQPQHF	TGTGCCTGGAGTGTACAGGGGAGAGGTCAGCCCCAGCATTTT